The text below deals with one TCR beta chain. This record belongs to a study of blood T cell repertoires in COVID-19. Study summary: PBMCs, B-cell-depleted T cells, or T cells were the source of the cDNA or gDNA that made up the material.

In the authors' workflow: Counts of nucleated cells, estimated from reference gene primer amplification, were obtained. The table came from immunoSEQ multiplex PCR; TCRdb's copy has only in-frame clones and leaves some out. The V and J calls and the clone size are those of that table, but D and trimming were determined from the DNA. This sample has hundreds of thousands of clones; approximately 83% occur once, and the top ten carry more than 3%. The study assigned cohorts using participant-reported clinical history. Cohort 3 recovery required two negative PCRs, clearance, or symptom resolution. The clonotype was recovered from a woman aged 60-75 years who had recovered from COVID-19. Source material: PBMCs or T cells enriched from blood (not recorded which).

The CDR3 DNA reads TGCGCCAGCAGCTTGGGCCTGGACAGGGATGGTGAAAAACTGTTTTTT. It yields the protein CASSLGLDRDGEKLFF. The chain couples TRBV5-1 to TRBJ1-4, with 8 bases aligning to TRBD1. V was clipped by 0 bases and J by 7 bases; unmatched bases: 8. CDR1 is SGHRS, CDR2 YFSETQ, per germline. The CDR3 contains 16 residues.